The rows below give T cell receptor beta chains drawn from one sample of a study of blood T cells in healthy people across ages. From the 5' RACE reads, TCRdb called clonotypes with MiXCR, one entry per CDR3 protein. This table has about 970,000 distinct CDR3 sequences, 51% appearing once. Source material: blood. All receptors come from a woman aged 60-75 years in good health. Each CDR3 is given with its conserved first and last residue. The order of the fields is V gene, J gene, CDR3 protein.

v_gene: TRBV6-6
j_gene: TRBJ1-2
CDR3aa: CASKGEPYNYGYTF

v_gene: TRBV15
j_gene: TRBJ2-5
CDR3aa: CATSRDAQETQYF

v_gene: TRBV20-1
j_gene: TRBJ2-7
CDR3aa: CSARDSREASYEQYF

v_gene: TRBV30
j_gene: TRBJ1-4
CDR3aa: CAWSATRGTGNEKLFF

v_gene: TRBV7-9
j_gene: TRBJ2-7
CDR3aa: CASSQTPGQGNYEQYF

v_gene: TRBV29-1
j_gene: TRBJ2-1
CDR3aa: CRVKSGVSEQFF

v_gene: TRBV2
j_gene: TRBJ2-5
CDR3aa: CASVRDNQETQYF

v_gene: TRBV4-2
j_gene: TRBJ2-7
CDR3aa: CASSQASGTDYEQYF

v_gene: TRBV20-1
j_gene: TRBJ2-4
CDR3aa: CSATGTRGIQYF

v_gene: TRBV29-1
j_gene: TRBJ2-3
CDR3aa: CSVRGVISTDTQYF

v_gene: TRBV6-1
j_gene: TRBJ2-5
CDR3aa: CASSATGTRETQYF

v_gene: TRBV20-1
j_gene: NA
CDR3aa: CSASGLSPQETQYF

v_gene: TRBV11-2
j_gene: TRBJ2-7
CDR3aa: CASSLDASQISYEQYF

v_gene: TRBV28
j_gene: TRBJ2-7
CDR3aa: CATVAGRFSYEQYF

v_gene: TRBV28
j_gene: TRBJ2-5
CDR3aa: CASSRPAGGQETQYF

v_gene: TRBV6-2/TRBV6-3
j_gene: TRBJ2-4
CDR3aa: CASSLAENIQYF

v_gene: TRBV6-2/TRBV6-3
j_gene: TRBJ2-3
CDR3aa: CASSSDRGGRTDTQYF

v_gene: TRBV4-3
j_gene: TRBJ2-3
CDR3aa: CASSQGAFLDTQYF

v_gene: TRBV11-2
j_gene: TRBJ2-5
CDR3aa: CASSLGRPGVETQYF

v_gene: TRBV20-1
j_gene: NA
CDR3aa: CTGLAGERETQYF

v_gene: TRBV12-5
j_gene: TRBJ2-2
CDR3aa: CASGRGFQTGELFF

v_gene: TRBV20-1
j_gene: TRBJ2-1
CDR3aa: CSAIWPVRTGADNEQFF

v_gene: TRBV6-5
j_gene: TRBJ2-3
CDR3aa: CASSSSGSGMGDTQYF

v_gene: TRBV7-2
j_gene: TRBJ2-3
CDR3aa: CASRLRDYDTQYF

v_gene: TRBV7-9
j_gene: TRBJ2-6
CDR3aa: CASSSIAGAGANVLTF

v_gene: TRBV7-9
j_gene: TRBJ2-3
CDR3aa: CASSLASSPRDTQYF

v_gene: TRBV7-2
j_gene: TRBJ2-6
CDR3aa: CASSLRRGVSYSGANVLTF

v_gene: TRBV7-2
j_gene: TRBJ2-7
CDR3aa: CASRSNAGKGYEQYF

v_gene: TRBV7-9
j_gene: TRBJ2-5
CDR3aa: CASSQGGLYQETQYF

v_gene: TRBV25-1
j_gene: TRBJ2-1
CDR3aa: CASSEYGVRLNEQFF

v_gene: TRBV2
j_gene: TRBJ2-5
CDR3aa: CASSEAGGGSSAGIQTQYF

v_gene: TRBV4-2
j_gene: TRBJ2-7
CDR3aa: CASSPSDAGVVYEQYF

v_gene: TRBV11-2
j_gene: TRBJ2-7
CDR3aa: CASSFLSTDLPSYEQYF

v_gene: TRBV7-9
j_gene: TRBJ2-5
CDR3aa: CASSRSGSSGNEQYF

v_gene: TRBV5-1
j_gene: TRBJ2-7
CDR3aa: CASSFTGNEQYF

v_gene: TRBV20-1
j_gene: TRBJ2-3
CDR3aa: CSALAGTGRTDTQYF

v_gene: TRBV7-8
j_gene: TRBJ1-2
CDR3aa: CASQRHSSYGYTF

v_gene: TRBV12-3/TRBV12-4
j_gene: TRBJ1-2
CDR3aa: CASKATSGVSYTF

v_gene: TRBV6-1
j_gene: TRBJ1-5
CDR3aa: CASSETGVGQPQHF

v_gene: TRBV3-1
j_gene: TRBJ1-2
CDR3aa: CASSRWRDDYGYTF

v_gene: TRBV3-1
j_gene: TRBJ2-4
CDR3aa: CASSQAPRTGIGNIQYF

v_gene: TRBV7-2
j_gene: TRBJ2-1
CDR3aa: CASSSITAEQFF

v_gene: TRBV20-1
j_gene: TRBJ2-2
CDR3aa: CSARREGRDTGELFF

v_gene: TRBV29-1
j_gene: NA
CDR3aa: CSGEAPYEQYF

v_gene: TRBV11-2
j_gene: TRBJ2-5
CDR3aa: CASSSGPRPLQETQYF

v_gene: TRBV4-2
j_gene: TRBJ2-2
CDR3aa: CASSQDPRPSRVPGELFF

v_gene: TRBV5-1
j_gene: TRBJ2-1
CDR3aa: CASSLGGGQETQFF

v_gene: TRBV20-1
j_gene: TRBJ1-5
CDR3aa: CSARDQVNQPQHF